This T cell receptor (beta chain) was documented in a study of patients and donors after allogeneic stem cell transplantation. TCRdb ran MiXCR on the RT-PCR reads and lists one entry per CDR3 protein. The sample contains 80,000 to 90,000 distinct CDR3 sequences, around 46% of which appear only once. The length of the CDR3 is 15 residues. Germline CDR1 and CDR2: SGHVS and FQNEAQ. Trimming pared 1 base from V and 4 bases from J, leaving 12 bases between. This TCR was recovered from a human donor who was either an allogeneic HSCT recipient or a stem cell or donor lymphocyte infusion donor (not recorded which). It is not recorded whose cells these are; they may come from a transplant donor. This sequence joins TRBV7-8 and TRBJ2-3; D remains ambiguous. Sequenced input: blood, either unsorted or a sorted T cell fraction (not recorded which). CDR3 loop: CASSLGLLDSDTQYF. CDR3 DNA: TGTGCCAGCAGCTTAGGACTTCTTGATTCAGATACGCAGTATTTT.